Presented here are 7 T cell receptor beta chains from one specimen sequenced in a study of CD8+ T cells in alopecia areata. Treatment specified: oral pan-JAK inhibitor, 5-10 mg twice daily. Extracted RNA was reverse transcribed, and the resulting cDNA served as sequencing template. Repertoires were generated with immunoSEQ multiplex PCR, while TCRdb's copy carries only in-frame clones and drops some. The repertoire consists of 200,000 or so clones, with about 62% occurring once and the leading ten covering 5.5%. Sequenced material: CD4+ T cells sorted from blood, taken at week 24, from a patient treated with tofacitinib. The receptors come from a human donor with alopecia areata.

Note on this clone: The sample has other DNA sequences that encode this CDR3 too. Here the CDR3 DNA reads TGTGCCATCAGTCGCCAGGGAGGCAATCAGCCCCAGCATTTT. It codes for CAISRQGGNQPQHF. The chain links TRBV10-3 to TRBJ1-5, with TRBD1 as a possible D gene (5 bases). Germline lookup yields CDR1 ENHRY and CDR2 SYGVKD. The CDR3 is made up of 14 amino acids. V was clipped by 5 bases and J by 2 bases, with 10 bases between them.

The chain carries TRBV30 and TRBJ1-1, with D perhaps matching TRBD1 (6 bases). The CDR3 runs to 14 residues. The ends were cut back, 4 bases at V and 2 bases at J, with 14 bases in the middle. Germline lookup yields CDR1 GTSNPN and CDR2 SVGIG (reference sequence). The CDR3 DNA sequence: TGTGCCTGGACCCCGCCGGGACAAAACACTGAAGCTTTCTTT. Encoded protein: CAWTPPGQNTEAFF.

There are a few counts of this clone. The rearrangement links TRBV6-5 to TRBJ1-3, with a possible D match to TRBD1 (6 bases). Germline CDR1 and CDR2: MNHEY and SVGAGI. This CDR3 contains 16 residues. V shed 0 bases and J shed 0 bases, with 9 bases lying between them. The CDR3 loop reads CASSYSRGLSGNTIYF. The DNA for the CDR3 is TGTGCCAGCAGTTACTCCAGGGGCCTCTCTGGAAACACCATATATTTT.

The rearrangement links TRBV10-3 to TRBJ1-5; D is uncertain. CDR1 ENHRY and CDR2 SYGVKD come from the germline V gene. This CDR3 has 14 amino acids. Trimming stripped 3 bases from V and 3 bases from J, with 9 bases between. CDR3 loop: CAISDLTINQPQHF. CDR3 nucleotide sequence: TGTGCCATCAGTGATTTAACCATCAATCAGCCCCAGCATTTT.

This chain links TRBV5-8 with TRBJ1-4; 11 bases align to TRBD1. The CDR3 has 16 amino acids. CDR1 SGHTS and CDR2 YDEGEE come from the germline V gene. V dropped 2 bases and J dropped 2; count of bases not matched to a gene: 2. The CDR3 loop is CASSFGQGATNEKLFF. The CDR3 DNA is TGTGCCAGCAGCTTCGGACAGGGGGCCACTAATGAAAAACTGTTTTTT.

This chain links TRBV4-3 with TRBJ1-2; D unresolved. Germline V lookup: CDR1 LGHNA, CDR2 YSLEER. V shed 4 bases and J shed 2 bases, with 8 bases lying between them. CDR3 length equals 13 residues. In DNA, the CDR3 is TGCGCCAGCAGCCCGGACGGAAACTATGGCTACACCTTC. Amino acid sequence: CASSPDGNYGYTF.

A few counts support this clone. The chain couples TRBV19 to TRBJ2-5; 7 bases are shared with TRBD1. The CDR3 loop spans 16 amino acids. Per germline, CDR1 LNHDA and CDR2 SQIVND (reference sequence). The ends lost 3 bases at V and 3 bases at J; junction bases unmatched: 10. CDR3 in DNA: TGTGCCAGTAGTATGTTTAGTTTTGGACAGGAAGAGACCCAGTACTTC. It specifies CASSMFSFGQEETQYF.